Listed below are T cell receptor beta chains from one sample, sequenced in a study of control samples from healthy donors and cancer patients. The protocol was immunoSEQ multiplex PCR, while the TCRdb copy is restricted to in-frame clones and leaves out a portion. Of roughly 68,000 clones listed, 83% are singletons. Sequenced material: blood. Receptors were obtained from a man in his 60s in good health. CDR3s include the opening cysteine and the closing phenylalanine or tryptophan. A D gene is named only where the DNA matches it firmly. Size tells how often a clone was seen (once, few, many) or the class of an expanded clone, and some rows leave it out.

D gene	V gene	clone size	J gene	CDR3 DNA	CDR3 protein
TRBD2	TRBV7-3	-	TRBJ2-3	TGTGCCAGCAGCAAAGCCTCTAGCGGGTTAAGCACAGATACGCAGTATTTT	CASSKASSGLSTDTQYF
TRBD2	TRBV19	-	TRBJ2-1	TGTGCCAGTAGTAGTCTAGCGGGCACAACCTACAATGAGCAGTTCTTC	CASSSLAGTTYNEQFF
TRBD1	TRBV5-4	-	TRBJ2-7	TGTGCCAGCAGCATGACCGGGACAGGGAACGGCGAGCAGTACTTC	CASSMTGTGNGEQYF
-	TRBV28	-	TRBJ1-1	TGTGCCAGCAGCCCATTAGCGGGGAACACTGAAGCTTTCTTT	CASSPLAGNTEAFF
-	TRBV28	-	TRBJ2-5	TGTGCCAGCAGTACCACAGGAGGCCAAGAGACCCAGTACTTC	CASSTTGGQETQYF
-	TRBV12-3/TRBV12-4	-	TRBJ1-1	TGTGCCAGCAGTTTAGGGACAACTGAAGCTTTCTTT	CASSLGTTEAFF
-	TRBV6-4	-	TRBJ2-5	TGTGCCAGCAGTAGGGACCTGTGGGAGACCCAGTACTTC	CASSRDLWETQYF
-	TRBV30	once	TRBJ2-5	TGTGCCTGGAGTGTACAATGGCGGGAAAAGACCCAGTACTTC	CAWSVQWREKTQYF
TRBD2	TRBV6-5	-	TRBJ2-2	TGTGCCAGCGGCGGACTAGCGGGAGTGACCGGGGAGCTGTTTTTT	CASGGLAGVTGELFF
-	TRBV6-5	-	TRBJ2-7	TGTGCCAGCAGTTACAGGACAGAAACCTACGAGCAGTACTTC	CASSYRTETYEQYF
-	TRBV12-3/TRBV12-4	-	TRBJ2-7	TGTGCCAGCAGCCAGGGCTACGAGCAGTACTTC	CASSQGYEQYF
-	TRBV4-3	-	TRBJ1-1	TGCGCCAGCAGCCAAGATCGGCAGGCGCTGGAAGCTTTCTTT	CASSQDRQALEAFF
-	TRBV4-1	-	TRBJ1-4	TGCGCCAGCAGCCGGCCTGATAATGAAAAACTGTTTTTT	CASSRPDNEKLFF
-	TRBV28	-	TRBJ2-7	TGTGCCAGCAGTGCCCCTCGGGCTAGCGTCTCCTACGAGCAGTACTTC	CASSAPRASVSYEQYF
TRBD1	TRBV14	-	TRBJ1-1	TGTGCCAGCAGCCAAGAATTGCCCCCGACAGGGGAAGCTTTCTTT	CASSQELPPTGEAFF
-	TRBV30	once	TRBJ2-5	TGTGCCTGGAGTGTAGGGGAGACCCAGTACTTC	CAWSVGETQYF
-	TRBV3-1/TRBV3-2	-	TRBJ1-4	TGTGCCAGCAGCCAGTCAGTTTTTAATGAAAAACTGTTTTTT	CASSQSVFNEKLFF
TRBD2	TRBV5-1	-	TRBJ2-3	TGCGCCAGCAGCTTGAGGGGACTAGCGGGAGGTACTAGCACAGATACGCAGTATTTT	CASSLRGLAGGTSTDTQYF
-	TRBV6-1	-	TRBJ1-2	TGTGCCAGCAGTGAAGGCTCCTATGGCTACACCTTC	CASSEGSYGYTF
-	TRBV7-9	-	TRBJ2-7	TGTGCCAGCAGCTTGGCAGGGAACCCCTACGAGCAGTACTTC	CASSLAGNPYEQYF
-	TRBV4-1	-	TRBJ2-4	TGCGCCAGCAGCCATGGGGATAGCGGTAAAAACATTCAGTACTTC	CASSHGDSGKNIQYF
TRBD1	TRBV5-1	-	TRBJ2-5	TGCGCCAGCAGCACCCGGACAGGGGCAGAGACCCAGTACTTC	CASSTRTGAETQYF
TRBD2	TRBV19	-	TRBJ2-3	TGTGCCAGTAGTCCCCGTGTTAGCGGGAACACAGATACGCAGTATTTT	CASSPRVSGNTDTQYF
-	TRBV27	-	TRBJ1-1	TGTGCCAGCAGCCAGCGGGGGAACACTGAAGCTTTCTTT	CASSQRGNTEAFF
-	TRBV18	medium-sized	TRBJ1-3	TGTGCCAGCTCACCTATACAGAGCTCTGGAAACACCATATATTTT	CASSPIQSSGNTIYF
-	TRBV19	-	TRBJ1-2	TGTGCCAGTAGTAAACAGGGAGGCTATGGCTACACCTTC	CASSKQGGYGYTF
-	TRBV9	once	TRBJ2-5	TGTGCCAGCAGTCGAACTCGACAGGTTAAAGAGACCCAGTACTTC	CASSRTRQVKETQYF
-	TRBV7-9	-	TRBJ2-3	TGTGCCAGCAGCCAGGCGTGGAGTAGCACAGATACGCAGTATTTT	CASSQAWSSTDTQYF
-	TRBV28	-	TRBJ1-6	TGTGCCAGCAGTTTTGCAGTCCATAATTCACCCCTCCACTTT	CASSFAVHNSPLHF
TRBD2	TRBV30	-	TRBJ2-1	TGTGCCTGGAGTGTACGGGGGGGGTCCTACAATGAGCAGTTCTTC	CAWSVRGGSYNEQFF
-	TRBV2	-	TRBJ1-3	TGTGCCAGCAATTTACGAAACACCATATATTTT	CASNLRNTIYF
-	TRBV18	once	TRBJ2-1	TGTGCCAGCTCATCACAGGGAGAGGGTGAGCAGTTCTTC	CASSSQGEGEQFF
-	TRBV29-1	-	TRBJ1-3	TGCAGCGTTGAATGGGCAGGTTTATCTGGGTGGGACACCATATATTTT	CSVEWAGLSGWDTIYF
-	TRBV27	-	TRBJ2-1	TGTGCCAGCTTTTCTGACTCCCGCAGGAAGTTGAATGAGCAGTTCTTC	CASFSDSRRKLNEQFF
-	TRBV10-3	-	TRBJ2-7	TGTGCCATCAGTGTTACTGGAACATCCTACGAGCAGTACTTC	CAISVTGTSYEQYF
TRBD2	TRBV24-1	-	TRBJ2-3	TGTGCCACCAGTGATTGGCTAGCGGGAGCAATTGGTACGCAGTATTTT	CATSDWLAGAIGTQYF
-	TRBV19	few	TRBJ1-5	TGTGCCAGTAGTATCCACCCCCCGAATCAGCCCCAGCATTTT	CASSIHPPNQPQHF
TRBD2	TRBV6-2/TRBV6-3	-	TRBJ2-1	TGTGCCAGCAGTCCCGGGACTAGCGGGAGGGGTAGCTCCTACAATGAGCAGTTCTTC	CASSPGTSGRGSSYNEQFF
-	TRBV5-4	-	TRBJ2-1	TGTGCCAGCAGCTGGAATTCGCTCAGCGAGCAGTTCTTC	CASSWNSLSEQFF